This T cell receptor (beta chain) is drawn from a study of blood T cell repertoires in COVID-19. Study in general: The United States, Italy and Spain provided the acute and convalescent COVID-19 samples. T cells, B-cell-depleted T cells, or PBMCs provided the cDNA or gDNA that served as material.

Assay used: immunoSEQ multiplex PCR; TCRdb lists only in-frame clones, some missing. The repertoire holds 100,000 to 150,000 clones, with about 94% as singletons. The CDR3 covers 14 residues. Germline CDR1 is SGHNT and CDR2 is YYREEE (reference sequence). V trimming: 1 base; J trimming: 5 bases; junction bases outside the gene matches: 5. The specimen was peripheral blood. This clonotype was obtained from a man in his fifties or sixties with COVID-19, enrolled during active disease. The chain has TRBV5-4 and TRBJ2-5, with TRBD1 matching over 7 bases. CDR3 region: CASSLFGTEETQYF. The CDR3 DNA is TGTGCCAGCAGCTTGTTCGGGACAGAGGAGACCCAGTACTTC.